Listed here is a single T cell receptor (beta chain). Its antigen specificity is not known. No per-base quality is available; no much larger clone lies one base away. Using the deep immunoSEQ assay, multiplex PCR amplified TCR CDR3 regions from genomic DNA. For each cell subset, the extracted genomic DNA was distributed evenly across all wells of several immunoSEQ 96-well plates, and each plate served as one replicate. Each replicate PCR for sorted subsets received around 200 ng genomic DNA, equal to tens of thousands of T cell genomes. The purified libraries were quantified using a Qubit 3.0 fluorometer, sized with a Bioanalyzer 2100, and then quantified again using the KAPA Library Quantification kit. Each immunoSEQ 96-well plate was sequenced on its own single-read 150-cycle Illumina NextSeq 550 flow cell. Under the source paper's analysis protocol: The immunoSEQ output contained only junctional sequences without quality scores, so filtering could not match that applied to full-length reads. Sequences were annotated with PyIR, a Python wrapper for IgBLAST v1.9, and V/J genes and CDR3 were assigned using IMGT germline references. Reads were removed for weak V/J assignments (E-value above 1e-6), missing CDR3, stop codons, out-of-frame junctions, or ambiguous translated residues. A V3J clonotype was defined by an identical inferred V gene, J gene, and CDR3 amino acid sequence. The percentage overlap between two repertoires was calculated by dividing the number of shared unique clonotypes by the size of the smaller repertoire. Three approaches were used to assess repertoire richness: RTK rarefaction, the Chao1 estimator, and Recon v2.1 estimates of unobserved clonotypes. OLGA was used to compute generation probabilities for all TCRbeta clonotypes that the gDNA method yielded from a few donors. This immuneACCESS table, as held by TCRdb, lists in-frame sequences with V and J called but not all clones. Of the missing ones, under half trace to an unresolved V gene in checked studies; the others have no known cause. Clone size and the V and J calls come from that table; the DNA yielded D and trimming. This sample comprises 950,000 to 1,100,000 clones, around four fifths of them detected only once. The ten most abundant clones make up about 1.4% of the sample.

Trimming removed 2 bases from V and 6 bases from J; the gene matches leave 9 bases unexplained. CDR1 SGHVS and CDR2 FQNEAQ were looked up in the germline V gene. The CDR3 runs 16 amino acids, cysteine and phenylalanine included. Only the CDR3 portion is preserved as DNA: 48 bases, with reading frame beginning at the first base. The data belong to a study of shared clonotypes between healthy human individuals (dated by TCRdb to 2019 to 2021). A note on the overall study: The cohort comprised a couple of women and a few men aged 18 to 49 years. To estimate repertoire size and how much clonotype sharing occurs between individuals, the study deeply sequenced the blood TCR repertoires of five healthy adults. For each donor, three plates each were used for CD4 naive and CD4 memory, two plates were used for CD8 naive, and one plate was used for CD8 memory. Leukapheresis yielded between about 0.94 and 8.9 billion PBMCs per donor. Different laboratories and diverse techniques were used to prepare libraries and sequence TCR repertoires, to increase sequencing depth and limit assay-specific biases.

Donors were healthy HIV-negative adults with no recently reported acute infections or vaccinations. All donors were Caucasian adults living in Nashville, Tennessee, USA. CD4+ T cells were enriched by magnetic negative selection, after which naive cells were positively selected on CD45RA and the negative fraction was taken as the memory subset. After blood collection by leukapheresis, PBMCs were isolated using Ficoll-Histopaque density gradient centrifugation and then cryopreserved in the vapor phase of liquid nitrogen. Analytical flow cytometry was used to check the purity and quantity of every magnetically sorted T cell population. Genomic DNA was isolated from every sorted fraction and measured by UV absorbance on a Nanodrop 2000c. Broad study findings and their caveats: Incomplete sequencing was indicated by rarefaction of sorted-subset datasets, despite the large sequencing depth. Naive subsets generally had larger estimated clonotype richness than memory subsets. Compared with non-shared clonotypes, the clonotypes found in all four sorted-subset donors had higher generation probabilities. Based on pairwise subsampling, the degree of clonotype sharing among donors was expected to be affected by sequencing depth. Across a handful of donors, approximately 5% of naive CD4, 3% to 4% of naive CD8, roughly 2.3% of memory CD4, and approximately 0.4% of memory CD8 clonotypes were shared. Because the study included only a small number of donors, the genetic and exposure-history diversity represented was limited. Sampling was restricted to blood, and TCR repertoires in tissue are likely to differ from TCR repertoires in blood.

This sequence originates from a man between 18 and 29 years old in good health. The sequence links TRBV7-8 to TRBJ2-7, and TRBD2 aligns with 11 junction nucleotides. The source material was memory CD4+ T cells sorted from blood. Sample cell subset or site, as interpreted from the label and publication: CD45RA-negative fraction. The CDR3 region: CASSLTSGSGFSEQYF. The DNA is TGTGCCAGCAGCTTAACTAGCGGGAGTGGTTTCTCCGAGCAGTACTTC.